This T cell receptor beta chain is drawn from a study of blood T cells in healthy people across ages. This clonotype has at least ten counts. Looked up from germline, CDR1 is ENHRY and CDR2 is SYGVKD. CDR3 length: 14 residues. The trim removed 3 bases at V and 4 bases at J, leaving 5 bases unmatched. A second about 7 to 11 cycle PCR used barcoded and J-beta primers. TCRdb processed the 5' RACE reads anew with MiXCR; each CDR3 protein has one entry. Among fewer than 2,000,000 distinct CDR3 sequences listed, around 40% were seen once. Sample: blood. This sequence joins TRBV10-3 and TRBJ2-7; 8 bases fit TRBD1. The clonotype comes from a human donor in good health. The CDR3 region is CAISDETGAYEQYF. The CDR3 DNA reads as TGTGCCATCAGTGATGAGACAGGGGCGTACGAGCAGTACTTC.